This TCR beta chain was profiled in a study of OX40 agonist ivuxolimab in advanced cancers. Produced via immunoSEQ multiplex PCR; TCRdb's table is partial and in-frame only. The sample consists of tens of thousands of clones, 90% to 95% of them appearing once. The V gene's germline CDR1 is SEHNR and CDR2 FQNEAQ (reference sequence). The length of the CDR3 is 16 residues. Trimming took 2 bases from V and 1 from J, leaving 14 bases between them. Cycle 7 day 1, cycle 4 day 1, and baseline were the timepoints at which blood was sampled. This chain connects TRBV7-9 to TRBJ1-1; D is ambiguous. The starting material was CD4+ or CD8+ T cells sorted from blood, obtained in a trial of the OX40 agonist ivuxolimab. This receptor was taken from an adult with an advanced solid tumor such as melanoma, head and neck, liver or kidney cancer. The CDR3 region is CASSLSPVAPNTEAFF. In DNA form, the CDR3 reads TGTGCCAGCAGCTTAAGCCCGGTGGCACCGAACACTGAAGCTTTCTTT.